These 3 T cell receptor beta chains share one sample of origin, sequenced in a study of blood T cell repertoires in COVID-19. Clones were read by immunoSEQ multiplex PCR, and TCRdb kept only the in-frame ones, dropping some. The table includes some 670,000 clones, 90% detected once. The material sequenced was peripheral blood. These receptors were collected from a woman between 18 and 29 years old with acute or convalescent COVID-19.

CDR3 sequence reads: CASSLMGANSGNTIYF. Written as DNA, the CDR3 is TGTGCCAGCAGCTTAATGGGCGCCAACTCTGGAAACACCATATATTTT. The chain couples TRBV7-2 to TRBJ1-3; D is unclear. The CDR3 has 16 amino acids. CDR1 SGHTA and CDR2 FQGNSA come from the germline V gene. Trimming cost V 2 bases and J 0 bases, with 11 bases left between them.

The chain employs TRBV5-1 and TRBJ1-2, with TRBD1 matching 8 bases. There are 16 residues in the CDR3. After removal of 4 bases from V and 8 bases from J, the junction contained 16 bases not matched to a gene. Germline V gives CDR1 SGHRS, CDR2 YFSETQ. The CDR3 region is CASSPGTGSAWGGYTF. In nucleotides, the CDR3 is TGCGCCAGCAGCCCCGGGACAGGATCGGCGTGGGGAGGCTACACCTTC.

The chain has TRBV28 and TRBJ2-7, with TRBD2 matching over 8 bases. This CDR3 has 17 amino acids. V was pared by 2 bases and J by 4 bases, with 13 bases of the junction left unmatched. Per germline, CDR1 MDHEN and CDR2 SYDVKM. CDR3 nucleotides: TGTGCCAGCAGTTTAGTCCCCTGGGCGGGAGGAGGGTACGAGCAGTACTTC. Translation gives CASSLVPWAGGGYEQYF.